The entry that follows covers one T cell receptor beta chain sequence. The data were obtained in a study of OX40 agonist ivuxolimab in advanced cancers. Produced via immunoSEQ multiplex PCR; TCRdb's table is partial and in-frame only. Altogether approximately 71,000 clones are present, roughly 89% being singletons, with the ten largest covering about 0.72%. The source is an adult with an advanced solid tumor such as melanoma, head and neck, liver or kidney cancer. Sequencing was performed on CD4+ or CD8+ T cells sorted from blood, taken in a trial of the OX40 agonist ivuxolimab.

CDR3 residues: CASSLLIGGSYEQYF. CDR3 in DNA: TGTGCCAGCAGCTTGCTCATCGGCGGGTCCTACGAGCAGTACTTC. The chain links TRBV11-1 to TRBJ2-7; TRBD2 might be the D (5 bases). Trimming left V 3 bases short and J 1 base short, with 13 bases between. The CDR3 runs to 15 residues. Germline values: CDR1 SGHAT, CDR2 FQDESV (reference sequence). Using reference TRBV11-1 and TRBJ2-7 for the parts outside the CDR3, the full variable domain is EAEVAQSPRYKITEKSQAVAFWCDPISGHATLYWYRQILGQGPELLVQFQDESVVDDSQLPKDRFSAERLKGVDSTLKIQPAELGDSAMYLCASSLLIGGSYEQYFGPGTRLTVT.